This is a list of T cell receptor beta chains from one sample in a study of T-cell memory formation after mild COVID-19. TCRdb re-called the 5' RACE reads with MiXCR, one entry per CDR3 protein. The repertoire consists of a few hundred thousand distinct CDR3 sequences, with approximately 19% occurring once and the leading ten covering 23%. Sample: PBMCs or a T cell subset sorted from them (not recorded which). These receptors all come from a man younger than 35 who had mild COVID-19 (a few samples of this study predate the infection). Cell type and time point are not known. Both conserved end residues are part of each CDR3.

>TRBV7-2
CASSPRARGYGYTF
>TRBV29-1
CSGSGTGFVNNEQFF
>TRBV7-9
CASSLGGIEQFF
>TRBV3-1
CASSIRTSGGLVYEQYF
>TRBV27
CASSPGQGAYEQFF
>TRBV12-3/TRBV12-4
CASSLALERGFYGYTF
>TRBV4-3
CASSQVTTDRYSGNTIYF
>TRBV7-3
CASSPNSGGAGETQYF
>TRBV5-6
CASSLIFGGPNEQFF
>TRBV20-1
CSALAPDRAYGYTF
>TRBV5-1
CASSLVSRLGGKNIQYF
>TRBV12-3/TRBV12-4
CASGQLQETQYF
>TRBV24-1
CATSSMAYASWAEQFF
>TRBV12-3/TRBV12-4
CASSSGTPRFTGELFF
>TRBV28
CASSLIGLSVLNTGELFF
>TRBV7-2
CASSLVEWGRNEQFF
>TRBV6-6
CASTYVRPGPRSSTDTQYF
>TRBV30
CAGETGRRRYGYTF
>TRBV3-1
CASSQDWRGDHEQYF
>TRBV7-9
CASSFGSLRSGTNEKLFF
>TRBV7-2
CASSSQRNEQFF
>TRBV7-6
CASRKQGGSPLHF
>TRBV5-5
CASSSIPGYAETQYF
>TRBV4-3
CASSQYFGTGGNGYTF
>TRBV10-3
CATVQGQDTEAFF
>TRBV5-1
CASSFARGQGSREQYF
>TRBV5-1
CASSLSPGGQGGYTF
>TRBV2
CASTGLAGFVTQYF
>TRBV9
CASSVRTGEQFF
>TRBV20-1
CSAREPGTGKGEQYF
>TRBV7-2
CASSSSSRNEQFF
>TRBV4-3
CASSQGISTDPRETQYF
>TRBV20-1
CSARTKQGNTEAFF
>TRBV9
CASSVTPGTGNFNYGYTF
>TRBV11-3
CASSLTGGDFYEQYF
>TRBV7-9
CASSLGGSGPQHF
>TRBV2
CASSEGQRGGLGTDTQYF
>TRBV20-1
CSARDPLGVETQYF
>TRBV5-1
CASSPGTASDTQYF
>TRBV20-1
CSGGISEGGETQYF
>TRBV7-9
CASSLALKDTQYF
>TRBV10-2
CASSELLAGTQYF
>TRBV18
CASSPGGSGQPQHF
>TRBV4-1
CASRPRGSGGYNEQFF
>TRBV29-1
CSVQGSAGANVLTF
>TRBV7-8
CASSLSARQTPLHF
>TRBV20-1
CSARVTAGNTIYF
>TRBV15
CATSRDGGGIQYF
>TRBV5-1
CASSLEGTGHEETQYF
>TRBV20-1
CSARVGLAGGYGEQFF